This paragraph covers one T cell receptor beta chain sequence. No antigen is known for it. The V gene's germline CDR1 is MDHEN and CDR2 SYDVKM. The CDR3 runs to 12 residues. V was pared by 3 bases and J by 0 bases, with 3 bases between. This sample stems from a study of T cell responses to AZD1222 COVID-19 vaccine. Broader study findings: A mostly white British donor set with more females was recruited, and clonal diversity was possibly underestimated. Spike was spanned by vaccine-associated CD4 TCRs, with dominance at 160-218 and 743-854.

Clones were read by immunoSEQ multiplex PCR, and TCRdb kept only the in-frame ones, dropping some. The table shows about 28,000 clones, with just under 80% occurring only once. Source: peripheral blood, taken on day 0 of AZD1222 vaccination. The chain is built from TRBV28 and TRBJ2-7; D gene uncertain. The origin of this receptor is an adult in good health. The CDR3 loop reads CASSLSSYEQYV. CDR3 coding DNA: TGTGCCAGCAGTTTGAGCTCCTACGAGCAGTACGTC.